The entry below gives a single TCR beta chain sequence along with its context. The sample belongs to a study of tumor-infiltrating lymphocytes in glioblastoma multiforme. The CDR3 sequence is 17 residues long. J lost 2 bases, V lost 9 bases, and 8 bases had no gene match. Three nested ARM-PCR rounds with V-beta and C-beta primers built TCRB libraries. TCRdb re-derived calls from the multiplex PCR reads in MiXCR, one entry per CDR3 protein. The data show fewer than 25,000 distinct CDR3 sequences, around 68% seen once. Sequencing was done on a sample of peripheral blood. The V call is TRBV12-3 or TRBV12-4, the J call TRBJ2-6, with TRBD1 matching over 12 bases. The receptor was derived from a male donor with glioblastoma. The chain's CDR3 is CASSTGQGATGANVLTF. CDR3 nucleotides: TGTGCCAGTAGCACGGGACAGGGGGCGACTGGGGCCAACGTCCTGACTTTC.